These 6 T cell receptor beta chains were all obtained from the same sample, sequenced in a study of T cells in Graves' hyperthyroidism and ophthalmopathy. The TCR beta CDR3 regions underwent amplification using RNA transcripts as the source. TCR CDR3 regions were first amplified by RT-PCR with HTBI primers. TCRdb re-analysed the multiplex PCR reads in MiXCR, keeping a single row per CDR3 protein. The data show 300,000 to 450,000 distinct CDR3 sequences, around 20% seen once. The sequencing input was blood. These receptors were taken from a young man with Graves' ophthalmopathy.

This chain links TRBV6-4 with TRBJ1-4, with no clear D. The CDR3 is made up of 17 amino acids. Germline V gene data show CDR1 as MRHNA and CDR2 as SNTAGT. V was shortened by 6 bases and J by 3 bases, with 20 bases between the two germline ends. The CDR3 sequence: CASREKYYAHSNEKLFF. The CDR3 nucleotides read TGTGCCAGCAGAGAAAAATATTACGCCCACTCTAATGAAAAACTGTTTTTT.

The V call is TRBV20-1, the J call TRBJ2-1, with D perhaps TRBD1 (6 bases). Deletions cut 4 bases from V and 6 bases from J, with 7 bases between. Germline values: CDR1 DFQATT, CDR2 SNEGSKA (reference sequence). The CDR3 spans 11 residues. CDR3 nucleotides: TGCAGTGCTACAGGGGTCAATGAGCAGTTCTTC. Translated, it gives CSATGVNEQFF.

This clonotype has a count of ten or more. The chain has TRBV3-1 and TRBJ1-3; the D gene is possibly TRBD1 (6 bases). The CDR3 runs to 14 residues. Germline V gene data show CDR1 as LGHDT and CDR2 as YNNKEL (reference sequence). V lost 6 bases and J 0 bases, leaving 9 bases between the germline ends. The CDR3 region is CASSPTGSGNTIYF. CDR3 nucleotide sequence: TGTGCCAGCAGTCCGACAGGCTCTGGAAACACCATATATTTT.

This clonotype was observed a few times. This chain links TRBV4-1 with TRBJ2-7, with D uncertain. The CDR3 has 15 amino acids. CDR1 is MGHRA, CDR2 YSYEKL, per germline. V was pared by 3 bases and J by 1 base, with 13 bases between. CDR3 region: CASSHTIRNSYEQYF. The CDR3 DNA reads as TGCGCCAGCAGCCATACCATCCGAAATTCCTACGAGCAGTACTTC.

Of note for this clonotype: The junction departs from the called germline gene at one end, perhaps through a read error. The gene calls are TRBV6-2 or TRBV6-3 and TRBJ1-2; TRBD1 is a possible D gene (5 bases). CDR1 MNHEY and CDR2 SVGEGT come from the germline V gene. The CDR3 spans 15 residues. This CDR3 reads CAGSYPPSGDKGYTF. Written as DNA, the CDR3 is TGTGCCGGCAGTTACCCCCCCTCGGGGGATAAGGGCTACACCTTC.

The chain combines TRBV4-1 with TRBJ2-4; weak D call: TRBD2 (6 bases). CDR1 is MGHRA and CDR2 is YSYEKL in the germline V gene. This CDR3 has 14 residues. Trimming removed 6 bases at V and 8 bases at J, with 17 bases between. CDR3: CASSPSPREDIQYF. DNA of the CDR3: TGCGCCAGCAGTCCTAGTCCTAGGGAGGACATTCAGTACTTC.